This T cell receptor (beta chain) emerged from a study of CD8+CD57+ T cells in acquired aplastic anemia. To note about this clonotype: Antigen: not known. This likely comes from a read error, as the CDR3 has no conserved phenylalanine or tryptophan at its end.

Sequenced patients had shown CD8+CD57+ cell expansion by flow cytometry. With no exception, the patients had severe acquired aplastic anemia. Investigators profiled TCR beta VDJ and CDR3 from genomic DNA template. Each CDR3 protein gets one entry after TCRdb re-called the reads with MiXCR. Of 150,000 to 160,000 distinct CDR3 sequences listed, less than 60% are singletons. Trimming took off 0 bases at V and 0 bases at J, with 11 bases between the two ends. The germline V gene has CDR1 DFQATT and CDR2 SNEGSKA (reference sequence). The CDR3 contains 15 residues. Study-level findings and limits: Some 29 shared CD8+ CDR3s appeared highly expressed within patients' immunodominant clones.

This clonotype was sampled from a human donor with aplastic anemia. The sample taken for sequencing was sorted CD4+, CD8+, or CD8+CD57+ T cells (not recorded which) from PBMCs. V is TRBV20-1 and J is TRBJ2-5; D is perhaps TRBD2 (7 bases). The CDR3 loop reads CSARDPGGHQETQYL. The DNA for the CDR3 is TGCAGTGCTAGAGATCCCGGGGGGCACCAAGAGACCCAGTACCTC.